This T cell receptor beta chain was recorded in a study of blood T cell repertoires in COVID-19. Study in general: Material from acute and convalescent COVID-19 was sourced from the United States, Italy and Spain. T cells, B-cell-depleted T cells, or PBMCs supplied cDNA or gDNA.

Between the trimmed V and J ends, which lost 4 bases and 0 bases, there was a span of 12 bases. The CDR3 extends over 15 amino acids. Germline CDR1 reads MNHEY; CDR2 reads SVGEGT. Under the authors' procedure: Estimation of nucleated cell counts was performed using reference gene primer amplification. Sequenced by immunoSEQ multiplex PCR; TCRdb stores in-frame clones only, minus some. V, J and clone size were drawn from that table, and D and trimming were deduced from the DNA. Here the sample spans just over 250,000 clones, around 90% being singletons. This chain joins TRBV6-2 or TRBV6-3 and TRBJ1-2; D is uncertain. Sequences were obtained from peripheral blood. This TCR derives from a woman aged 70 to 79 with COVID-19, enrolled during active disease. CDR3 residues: CASSSIRLANYGYTF. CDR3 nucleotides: TGTGCCAGCAGTTCAATCCGCCTAGCTAACTATGGCTACACCTTC.